These 28 T cell receptor beta chains originate from one sample sequenced in a study of blood T cell repertoires in COVID-19. Produced via immunoSEQ multiplex PCR; TCRdb's table is partial and in-frame only. The sample carries about 39,000 clones, around 87% recorded once. The sequenced sample consisted of peripheral blood. These receptors originate from a man aged 55 to 69 with acute or convalescent COVID-19.

This chain links TRBV11-3 with TRBJ1-1; 8 bases are shared with TRBD1. The CDR3 extends over 13 amino acids. V was pared by 6 bases and J by 4 bases, with 4 bases of the junction left unmatched. The germline V gene encodes CDR1 SGHNT and CDR2 YENEEA. CDR3 sequence: CASRYGTGTEAFF. DNA for the CDR3: TGTGCCAGCAGATACGGGACAGGCACTGAAGCTTTCTTT.

As regards this clone: One end of the junction does not line up with germline, which may come from a read error. V is TRBV7-7 and J is TRBJ1-1; D is perhaps TRBD1 (5 bases). This CDR3 is 14 amino acids long. CDR1 and CDR2 from the germline V gene are SSHAT and FNYEAQ (reference sequence). In DNA form, the CDR3 reads TGTGCTAGCAGCCCCCTAGGCGGGGACGCTGAAGCTTTCTTT. Translating it yields CASSPLGGDAEAFF. Full variable domain (rest looked up from reference TRBV7-7 and TRBJ1-1): GAGVSQSPRYKVTKRGQDVTLRCDPISSHATLYWYQQALGQGPEFLTYFNYEAQPDKSGLPSDRFSAERPEGSISTLTIQRTEQRDSAMYRCASSPLGGDAEAFFGQGTRLTVV.

CDR3 nucleotide sequence: TGCGCCAGCAGCTATCGCACAGGGGGCTTGGTTAGGGAAAAACTGTTTTTT. Translation: CASSYRTGGLVREKLFF. This chain joins TRBV5-1 and TRBJ1-4; 9 bases are shared with TRBD1. Losses at the gene ends were 3 bases for V and 8 bases for J; bases not matched to a gene: 14. The CDR3 consists of 17 residues. Germline V gene data show CDR1 as SGHRS and CDR2 as YFSETQ.

The V and J genes are TRBV7-9 and TRBJ1-4; D is perhaps TRBD1 (6 bases). Germline CDR1 SEHNR, CDR2 FQNEAQ (reference sequence). The CDR3 contains 15 residues. V was shortened by 1 base and J by 7 bases, with 13 bases between the two germline ends. CDR3 sequence: CASSLVAAGAEKLFF. The CDR3, as DNA: TGTGCCAGCAGCTTAGTTGCGGCAGGGGCTGAAAAACTGTTTTTT.

This clone was recorded once. The chain employs TRBV24-1 and TRBJ2-3; 10 bases map to TRBD2. Germline V gene data show CDR1 as KGHDR and CDR2 as SFDVKD. Trimming removed 4 bases from V and 0 bases from J; junction bases left unmatched: 6. The CDR3 spans 17 residues. The CDR3 DNA follows: TGTGCCACCAGTGACCCGCTAGCGGGAGCTAGCACAGATACGCAGTATTTT. Protein: CATSDPLAGASTDTQYF.

CDR3 amino acids: CASSQLPGWEQYV. The DNA for the CDR3 is TGTGCCAGCAGCCAACTGCCGGGTTGGGAGCAGTACGTC. This rearrangement joins TRBV3-1 (or the pseudogene TRBV3-2) to TRBJ2-7; D is undetermined. The germline CDR1 and CDR2 sequences are LGHDT and YNNKEL (reference sequence). V was shortened by 2 bases and J by 7 bases, with 12 bases between the two germline ends. There are 13 residues in the CDR3.

The CDR3 loop reads CASSPTSGIYNEQFF. The CDR3 DNA sequence: TGTGCCAGCAGTCCCACTAGCGGGATATACAATGAGCAGTTCTTC. This chain connects TRBV2 to TRBJ2-1; 10 bases map to TRBD2. The CDR3 spans 15 residues. The ends lost 5 bases at V and 4 bases at J; junction bases unmatched: 5. The germline gives CDR1 SNHLY, CDR2 FYNNEI.

This clone appeared a single time. This chain links TRBV5-5 with TRBJ2-1; 9 bases align to TRBD2. Germline CDR1 is SGHKS and CDR2 is YYEKEE (reference sequence). Germline trimming cut 5 bases from V and 7 bases from J; bases unmatched to any gene: 13. The CDR3 is made up of 16 amino acids. The CDR3 reads CASRQFGGRAANEQFF. CDR3 DNA sequence: TGTGCCAGCAGGCAATTCGGCGGGAGGGCCGCGAATGAGCAGTTCTTC.

V usage is TRBV19 and J usage is TRBJ2-5, with TRBD2 as a possible D gene (6 bases). CDR1 is LNHDA, CDR2 SQIVND, per germline (reference sequence). The CDR3 is 14 residues long. V was shortened by 4 bases and J by 8 bases, with 17 bases between the two germline ends. This CDR3 reads CASSTAVKAGTQYF. Written as DNA, the CDR3 is TGTGCCAGTAGTACCGCAGTAAAGGCGGGAACCCAGTACTTC. The full variable domain, rest sourced from reference TRBV19 and TRBJ2-5, is DGGITQSPKYLFRKEGQNVTLSCEQNLNHDAMYWYRQDPGQGLRLIYYSQIVNDFQKGDIAEGYSVSREKKESFPLTVTSAQKNPTAFYLCASSTAVKAGTQYFGPGTRLLVL.

The gene calls are TRBV9 and TRBJ2-3; the match to TRBD2 covers 10 bases. This CDR3 is built from 15 residues. In germline, CDR1 is SGDLS, CDR2 YYNGEE. Unmatched junction bases numbered 4, after V lost 2 bases and J lost 4 bases. CDR3 loop: CASSVSGRAPDTQYF. DNA for the CDR3: TGTGCCAGCAGCGTCAGCGGGAGGGCTCCAGATACGCAGTATTTT.

This clone was detected only a few times. V is TRBV13 and J is TRBJ1-6, with 8 bases matching TRBD1. Germline V gene data show CDR1 as PRHDT and CDR2 as FYEKMQ (reference sequence). The CDR3 consists of 14 residues. With V trimmed by 5 bases and J by 6 bases, 3 bases remained unmatched. CDR3 bases: TGTGCCAGCAGCACTGGACAGGGTAATTCACCCCTCCACTTT. Its translation is CASSTGQGNSPLHF.

This clone was found a few times. V and J are TRBV7-2 and TRBJ2-5; D remains ambiguous. The germline gives CDR1 SGHTA, CDR2 FQGNSA. V was pared by 5 bases and J by 0 bases, with 7 bases between. The CDR3 has 13 amino acids. CDR3 amino acids: CASSVRYQETQYF. The CDR3 nucleotides are TGTGCCAGCAGCGTCCGGTACCAAGAGACCCAGTACTTC. Based on the CDR3 plus reference TRBV7-2 and TRBJ2-5, the full variable domain is GAGVSQSPSNKVTEKGKDVELRCDPISGHTALYWYRQSLGQGLEFLIYFQGNSAPDKSGLPSDRFSAERTGGSVSTLTIQRTQQEDSAVYLCASSVRYQETQYFGPGTRLLVL.

This sequence joins TRBV4-1 and TRBJ1-3; TRBD1 aligns across 9 bases. The CDR3 covers 14 residues. Germline-derived CDR1 and CDR2 are MGHRA and YSYEKL. Unmatched junction bases numbered 5, after V lost 7 bases and J lost 4 bases. CDR3 protein: CASIGQGKGNTIYF. CDR3 bases: TGCGCCAGCATCGGACAGGGGAAGGGAAACACCATATATTTT.

J is TRBJ2-7 and V is TRBV28; 7 bases align to TRBD1. The germline V gene has CDR1 MDHEN and CDR2 SYDVKM. The CDR3 contains 17 residues. Trimming took 5 bases from V and 0 from J; bases not matched to a gene: 13. The CDR3 DNA reads as TGTGCCAGCAGTCCTCTAAAGGGGACAGTAATCTCCTACGAGCAGTACTTC. It encodes CASSPLKGTVISYEQYF.

By proportion, this clone is medium-sized. The rearrangement joins TRBV27 to TRBJ2-1; D gene uncertain. Germline V gene sequence: CDR1 MNHEY, CDR2 SMNVEV (reference sequence). Trimming shortened V by 0 bases and J by 2 bases, and 5 bases separated the two germline ends. This CDR3 has 14 residues. The CDR3 sequence is CASSLSFPYNEQFF. The CDR3 nucleotides are TGTGCCAGCAGTTTATCCTTTCCCTACAATGAGCAGTTCTTC.

V gene TRBV27 combines with J gene TRBJ2-3; 8 positions match TRBD1. Per germline, CDR1 MNHEY and CDR2 SMNVEV (reference sequence). V trimming: 4 bases; J trimming: 4 bases; junction bases outside the gene matches: 10. This CDR3 is 16 amino acids long. The DNA of the CDR3 is TGTGCCAGCAGTTATTACGACAGGGGTGGCTCAGATACGCAGTATTTT. It is translated as CASSYYDRGGSDTQYF.

The rearrangement uses TRBV5-1 and TRBJ1-1, with D hard to call. This CDR3 region has 14 residues. CDR1 SGHRS and CDR2 YFSETQ come from the germline V gene. The V end lost 6 bases, the J end lost 5 bases, and 17 bases lay between the germline ends. The CDR3, as DNA: TGCGCCAGCAATCAAGCATTCGGAGGGACTGAAGCTTTCTTT. This codes for CASNQAFGGTEAFF.

This chain connects TRBV7-2 to TRBJ2-7, with TRBD2 matching over 8 bases. Looked up from germline, CDR1 is SGHTA and CDR2 is FQGNSA. The CDR3 is 16 residues long. The V gene end was trimmed by 1 base and the J gene end by 5 bases; junction bases not matched to a gene: 10. This CDR3 reads CASSLGSGGGQDEQYV. CDR3 DNA sequence: TGTGCCAGCAGCTTAGGGAGCGGGGGAGGCCAAGACGAGCAGTACGTC.

This clone came up a few times. This chain uses TRBV5-4 with TRBJ1-3, with D hard to call. The CDR3 spans 14 residues. Germline assignment: CDR1 SGHNT and CDR2 YYREEE (reference sequence). V shed 0 bases and J shed 5 bases, with 9 bases lying between them. Written as DNA, the CDR3 is TGTGCCAGCAGCTTGGCAGGCCCTAGAAACACCATATATTTT. It yields the protein CASSLAGPRNTIYF.

This clone appeared a single time. V usage is TRBV6-5 and J usage is TRBJ2-1; 10 positions agree with TRBD2. The CDR3 totals 16 residues. The germline gives CDR1 MNHEY, CDR2 SVGAGI. The V and J ends lost 2 bases and 4 bases, in that order; junction bases with no gene match: 5. Written as DNA, the CDR3 is TGTGCCAGCAGTTACGAGACTAGCGGGTGTTACAATGAGCAGTTCTTC. Its protein product is CASSYETSGCYNEQFF.

The V call is TRBV11-3, the J call TRBJ2-1; 7 nucleotides align to TRBD2. The length of the CDR3 is 13 residues. V dropped 1 base and J dropped 10; count of bases not matched to a gene: 4. Germline V lookup: CDR1 SGHNT, CDR2 YENEEA. CDR3 sequence: CASSLGLAREQFF. CDR3 coding DNA: TGTGCCAGCAGCTTAGGACTAGCTCGAGAGCAGTTCTTC.

The J gene is TRBJ1-3, the V gene TRBV18, with 7 bases aligning to TRBD1. CDR1 KGHSH and CDR2 LQKENI come from the germline V gene. Germline trimming cut 3 bases from V and 0 bases from J; bases unmatched to any gene: 8. The CDR3 runs to 17 residues. CDR3: CASSPVDTGDSGNTIYF. The CDR3 region has the DNA TGTGCCAGCTCACCGGTGGACACAGGGGACTCTGGAAACACCATATATTTT.

The chain combines TRBV5-1 with TRBJ2-5; TRBD1 agrees at 7 bases. The germline V gene has CDR1 SGHRS and CDR2 YFSETQ. CDR3 size: 14 residues. V lost 4 bases, J lost 5 bases, and 8 bases stayed unmatched. The CDR3 sequence: CASSRIQGSETQYF. The CDR3 DNA reads as TGCGCCAGCAGCCGGATACAGGGGAGCGAGACCCAGTACTTC.

CDR3 in DNA: TGCGCCAGCAGCCAAGGACAGGCTCTTAACTATGGCTACACCTTC. This gives the protein CASSQGQALNYGYTF. This chain links TRBV4-1 with TRBJ1-2; possible D gene TRBD1, 6 bases. CDR1 and CDR2 from the germline V gene are MGHRA and YSYEKL. V lost 1 base, J lost 1 base, and 10 bases lay in between. The CDR3 loop spans 15 amino acids.

V usage is TRBV5-4 and J usage is TRBJ1-2; 10 bases align to TRBD1. The V and J ends lost 4 bases and 2 bases, in that order; junction bases with no gene match: 2. This CDR3 has 14 amino acids. Germline V CDR1 and CDR2: SGHNT, YYREEE (reference sequence). For the CDR3, the DNA is TGTGCCAGCAGCCCGGGACAGGGGAACTATGGCTACACCTTC. Translating it yields CASSPGQGNYGYTF.

This chain connects TRBV11-2 to TRBJ2-7, with 9 nucleotides matching TRBD2. The CDR3 has 16 residues. Germline CDR1 is SGHAT and CDR2 is FQNNGV. Trimming removed 5 bases from V and 2 bases from J; junction bases left unmatched: 10. The CDR3 sequence is CASSRPSLAGPYEQYF. The CDR3 nucleotides are TGTGCCAGCAGCCGCCCGTCCCTAGCGGGACCCTACGAGCAGTACTTC.

The chain joins TRBV5-6 to TRBJ1-4, with D possibly TRBD1 on 5 matching bases. CDR1 SGHDT and CDR2 YYEEEE come from the germline V gene. V gave up 0 bases and J gave up 8 bases, with 14 bases separating them. The length of the CDR3 is 15 residues. The CDR3 DNA follows: TGTGCCAGCAGCTTGGGGGTCGGAGGGGCCGAAAAACTGTTTTTT. Its protein product is CASSLGVGGAEKLFF.

The V call is TRBV19, the J call TRBJ2-1; 14 bases are shared with TRBD2. Trimming cost V 6 bases and J 6 bases; bases outside gene matches: 7. Germline V gene sequence: CDR1 LNHDA, CDR2 SQIVND (reference sequence). The CDR3 covers 16 residues. The CDR3 bases are TGTGCCAGTAGGGGACTAGCGGGAGAAACCTTCAATGAGCAGTTCTTC. Translating gives CASRGLAGETFNEQFF.